A single sample gave rise to the 22 T cell receptor beta chains below, sequenced in a study of blood T cell repertoires in COVID-19. Clones were sequenced by immunoSEQ multiplex PCR, and TCRdb holds only the in-frame ones, with some missing. The data hold 110,000 to 150,000 clones, with about 86% observed a single time. The sequenced material came from peripheral blood. The receptor set was obtained from a woman aged 60 to 75 with acute or convalescent COVID-19.

The chain employs TRBV7-9 and TRBJ1-2; D gene uncertain. V was trimmed by 3 bases and J by 8 bases, leaving 19 bases between them. Germline V lookup: CDR1 SEHNR, CDR2 FQNEAQ (reference sequence). This CDR3 comprises 15 residues. CDR3 sequence reads: CASSFDPEGRSGYTF. The CDR3 DNA reads TGTGCCAGCAGCTTCGATCCCGAGGGCCGAAGCGGCTACACCTTC.

The chain has TRBV2 and TRBJ2-7; 9 nucleotides line up with TRBD1. V shed 7 bases and J 2 bases; nucleotides not matched to a gene: 9. Looked up from germline, CDR1 is SNHLY and CDR2 is FYNNEI. There are 15 residues in the CDR3. The CDR3 spells CASNALDRGTYEQYF. The CDR3, as DNA: TGTGCCAGCAATGCCTTGGACAGGGGTACCTACGAGCAGTACTTC.

This clone was seen a few times. This sequence joins TRBV10-3 and TRBJ1-1, with 9 bases matching TRBD1. From germline, CDR1 is ENHRY and CDR2 SYGVKD. There are 13 residues in the CDR3. Unmatched junction bases numbered 3, after V lost 6 bases and J lost 4 bases. The CDR3 DNA is TGTGCCATCAGCGGGACAGGGCCCACTGAAGCTTTCTTT. It yields the protein CAISGTGPTEAFF.

The V call is TRBV28, the J call TRBJ1-4; D perhaps matches TRBD1 (6 bases). This CDR3 is built from 14 residues. Per germline, CDR1 MDHEN and CDR2 SYDVKM. The V end was cut by 6 bases, the J end by 5 bases, with 13 bases between. CDR3 protein: CASSLGGPNEKLFF. CDR3 DNA: TGTGCCAGCAGCCTAGGGGGACCGAATGAAAAACTGTTTTTT.

The chain carries TRBV27 and TRBJ2-1; 7 bases match TRBD2. V shed 5 bases, J shed 6 bases, and the junction held 16 bases outside the gene matches. The germline CDR1 and CDR2 sequences are MNHEY and SMNVEV (reference sequence). The CDR3 sequence is 17 residues long. As DNA, the CDR3 is TGTGCCAGCAGTCCTCGGTGGGAAGCGGGGATTCCCAATGAGCAGTTCTTC. Translating it yields CASSPRWEAGIPNEQFF.

This chain joins TRBV5-4 and TRBJ2-3; D possibly corresponds to TRBD1 (5 bases). V dropped 4 bases and J dropped 3 bases, with 9 bases sitting between them. There are 13 residues in the CDR3. Germline V gene data show CDR1 as SGHNT and CDR2 as YYREEE (reference sequence). The CDR3 DNA sequence: TGTGCCAGCAGCCACCGACAGACAGATACGCAGTATTTT. Amino acids: CASSHRQTDTQYF.

Written as DNA, the CDR3 is TGCAGCTACAAATCTGAGACCCAGTACTTC. The encoded protein is CSYKSETQYF. The chain carries TRBV29-1 and TRBJ2-5; no reliable D call. The germline CDR1 and CDR2 sequences are SQVTM and ANQGSEA. The CDR3 has 10 residues. V lost 8 bases, J lost 5 bases, and 9 bases lay in between.

J is TRBJ1-6 and V is TRBV7-2; TRBD1 might be the D (5 bases). This CDR3 comprises 15 residues. CDR1 is SGHTA, CDR2 FQGNSA, per germline. V shed 5 bases and J shed 10 bases, with 18 bases lying between them. The CDR3 nucleotides are TGTGCCAGCAGCCAGCGACAGCCCGGTGGATCACCCCTCCACTTT. It encodes CASSQRQPGGSPLHF.

V gene TRBV5-1 combines with J gene TRBJ1-1, with D possibly being TRBD1 (5 bases). CDR3 length: 18 residues. CDR1 is SGHRS, CDR2 YFSETQ, per germline. Trimming shortened V by 2 bases and J by 0 bases, and 20 bases separated the two germline ends. CDR3 sequence reads: CASSLNPRVGGVNTEAFF. CDR3 nucleotides: TGCGCCAGCAGCTTAAACCCCAGGGTCGGGGGGGTGAACACTGAAGCTTTCTTT.

The chain has TRBV7-2 and TRBJ1-1, with a weak D call TRBD1 (6 bases). CDR3 length: 17 amino acids. The ends were cut back, 5 bases at V and 0 bases at J, with 19 bases in the middle. In germline, CDR1 is SGHTA, CDR2 FQGNSA. Here the CDR3 DNA reads TGTGCCAGCAGCACCCGGGGGGCGACCTTCATGAACACTGAAGCTTTCTTT. It yields the protein CASSTRGATFMNTEAFF.

V usage is TRBV12-3 or TRBV12-4 and J usage is TRBJ1-2, with 7 bases matching TRBD1. The CDR3 spans 13 residues. Unmatched junction bases numbered 7, after V lost 6 bases and J lost 6 bases. CDR3 region: CASRQTQGDGYTF. CDR3 DNA: TGTGCCAGCAGACAAACCCAGGGGGATGGCTACACCTTC.

The chain couples TRBV27 to TRBJ1-5; possibly TRBD1 for D (6 bases). The length of the CDR3 is 14 residues. Trimming left V 6 bases short and J 1 base short, with 10 bases between. Looked up from germline, CDR1 is MNHEY and CDR2 is SMNVEV (reference sequence). The CDR3 loop reads CASREGGSNQPQHF. In DNA, the CDR3 is TGTGCCAGCAGGGAGGGGGGGAGCAATCAGCCCCAGCATTTT.

The rearrangement joins TRBV25-1 to TRBJ1-2; D is uncertain. The CDR3 spans 11 residues. The ends were cut back, 8 bases at V and 2 bases at J, with 6 bases in the middle. Germline V gene lookup returns CDR1 MGHDK and CDR2 SYGVNS. The CDR3 DNA is TGTGCCAGCGTCGGGAACTATGGCTACACCTTC. It yields the protein CASVGNYGYTF.

CDR3 coding DNA: TGTGCCAGCAGCCCCAACCAGGTGAACACTGAAGCTTTCTTT. Its protein is CASSPNQVNTEAFF. The rearrangement links TRBV9 to TRBJ1-1, with D unclear. This CDR3 comprises 14 residues. The V gene's germline CDR1 is SGDLS and CDR2 YYNGEE. V was clipped by 4 bases and J by 0 bases, with 10 bases between them.

The rearrangement links TRBV9 to TRBJ2-2; the match to TRBD2 covers 12 bases. V dropped 0 bases and J dropped 5; count of bases not matched to a gene: 5. The germline CDR1 and CDR2 sequences are SGDLS and YYNGEE. The CDR3 spans 17 residues. CDR3 sequence: CASSVVSSGGATGELFF. The CDR3 DNA sequence: TGTGCCAGCAGCGTAGTGTCTAGCGGGGGGGCGACCGGGGAGCTGTTTTTT.

The chain has TRBV7-2 and TRBJ1-2, with 9 positions matching TRBD1. Germline V gene data show CDR1 as SGHTA and CDR2 as FQGNSA. CDR3 length: 14 amino acids. The junction had 8 bases not matched to a gene; V was cut back by 5 bases and J by 7 bases. CDR3 in amino acids: CASSVGTGFSGYTF. DNA of the CDR3: TGTGCCAGCAGCGTCGGGACAGGGTTTTCTGGCTACACCTTC.

The chain carries TRBV29-1 and TRBJ2-1; TRBD2 matches 10 bases. Germline V CDR1 and CDR2: SQVTM, ANQGSEA. The ends lost 6 bases at V and 8 bases at J; junction bases unmatched: 7. The CDR3 extends over 13 amino acids. The CDR3 here is CSVSGGASYEQFF. Here the CDR3 DNA reads TGCAGCGTGAGCGGGGGGGCCTCCTATGAGCAGTTCTTC.

The chain recombines TRBV5-5 with TRBJ2-3; 7 nucleotides match TRBD2. Germline trimming cut 0 bases from V and 0 bases from J; bases unmatched to any gene: 4. This CDR3 is 16 amino acids long. Germline assignment: CDR1 SGHKS and CDR2 YYEKEE (reference sequence). The CDR3 sequence: CASSLGGGLSTDTQYF. The DNA of the CDR3 is TGTGCCAGCAGCTTGGGCGGGGGACTTAGCACAGATACGCAGTATTTT.

This chain joins TRBV11-2 and TRBJ2-7; D is possibly TRBD1 (5 bases). The length of the CDR3 is 15 residues. V was pared by 2 bases and J by 7 bases, with 18 bases between. The V gene's germline CDR1 is SGHAT and CDR2 FQNNGV. The CDR3 DNA reads TGTGCCAGCAGCTTAAGGCAGGGCGTCCTACGGGAGCAGTACTTC. This codes for CASSLRQGVLREQYF. The whole variable domain, remainder taken from reference TRBV11-2 and TRBJ2-7, is EAGVAQSPRYKIIEKRQSVAFWCNPISGHATLYWYQQILGQGPKLLIQFQNNGVVDDSQLPKDRFSAERLKGVDSTLKIQPAKLEDSAVYLCASSLRQGVLREQYFGPGTRLTVT.

For the CDR3, the DNA is TGTGCCAGCAGCCCTCGACAGGGAAAGTTCTTC. It encodes CASSPRQGKFF. J is TRBJ2-1 and V is TRBV12-3 or TRBV12-4, with 7 bases matching TRBD1. The CDR3 sequence is 11 residues long. The trim removed 6 bases at V and 14 bases at J, leaving 7 bases unmatched.

V and J are TRBV21-1 and TRBJ2-5; the listed D gene, TRBD1, was not tested against the DNA. TRBV21-1 corresponds to a pseudogene. This CDR3 is built from 13 residues. DNA for the CDR3: TGTGCCAGCCCGACAGGCCAAAGGGAGACCCAGTACTTC. It yields the protein CASPTGQRETQYF.

The table lists this clone with a few counts. The chain carries TRBV28 and TRBJ1-2, with 10 bases aligning to TRBD1. The CDR3 sequence is 13 residues long. CDR1 and CDR2 from the germline V gene are MDHEN and SYDVKM. V lost 6 bases to trimming and J lost 8 bases; unmatched junction nucleotides: 6. The CDR3, as DNA: TGTGCCAGCAGAGAGGGACAGGGGAAGGGCTACACCTTC. This gives the protein CASREGQGKGYTF.